A selection of T cell receptor beta chains follows, all from one sample in a study of blood T cell repertoires in COVID-19. Using immunoSEQ multiplex PCR, the repertoire was profiled, and TCRdb retains in-frame clones only, with some absent. This table holds some 46,000 clones, 83% found once. What was sequenced was peripheral blood. The source of these receptors is a woman at least 80 years old with acute or convalescent COVID-19. Both conserved end residues are part of each CDR3. A D gene is named only where the DNA matches it firmly.

D | J | V | CDR3
TRBD1 | TRBJ2-2 | TRBV6-5 | CASRKDRGSTGELFF
TRBD1 | TRBJ1-2 | TRBV10-1 | CASSDTGTGSYGYTF
TRBD1 | TRBJ1-2 | TRBV5-5 | CASSLGGGGEVGYTF
NA | TRBJ1-1 | TRBV7-9 | CASSSEGGKVNTEAFF
TRBD2 | TRBJ2-1 | TRBV30 | CAWRNSGGINEQFF
NA | TRBJ2-1 | TRBV9 | CASSAPSAGAYNEQFF
NA | TRBJ1-6 | TRBV30 | CAWSDRGSVSPLHF
TRBD2 | TRBJ2-1 | TRBV4-2 | CASSQFSGGSYNEQFF
TRBD1 | TRBJ1-2 | TRBV11-3 | CASSLIRDRLCYRFYGYTF
NA | TRBJ1-1 | TRBV12-2 | CASRLARHVGQLVSGTEAFF
TRBD2 | TRBJ2-5 | TRBV3-1/TRBV3-2 | CASSQVRSSGGQETQYF
NA | TRBJ2-7 | TRBV19 | CASSTWGGHGYEQYF
TRBD1 | TRBJ2-7 | TRBV7-9 | CASTPVGTGAYEQYF
TRBD2 | TRBJ2-3 | TRBV5-1 | CASSLAGGSTDTQYF
NA | TRBJ2-6 | TRBV5-1 | CASSLSGTGANVLTF
NA | TRBJ2-7 | TRBV23-1 | CASSHRYEQYF
NA | TRBJ1-1 | TRBV7-3 | CASSLGEYTEAFF
NA | TRBJ2-7 | TRBV7-2 | CASSSQGTAIYEQYF
TRBD2 | TRBJ2-1 | TRBV6-5 | CASTNPGLAESGPFF
TRBD1 | TRBJ2-3 | TRBV5-1 | CASSLPQGASTDTQYF
TRBD2 | TRBJ2-1 | TRBV5-4 | CASSLSGGALNEQFF
TRBD2 | TRBJ2-3 | TRBV3-1/TRBV3-2 | CASSLSGARTDTQYF
TRBD1 | TRBJ1-4 | TRBV7-9 | CASSLGQGAGEKLFF
TRBD1 | TRBJ1-2 | TRBV7-2 | CASSLVVQGAYGYTF
TRBD1 | TRBJ2-7 | TRBV7-9 | CATKGTGRGEQYF
NA | TRBJ1-1 | TRBV3-1/TRBV3-2 | CASSQDLGGEAFF
NA | TRBJ1-1 | TRBV24-1 | CATSDPGEMNTEAFF
NA | TRBJ1-5 | TRBV27 | CASSRARAGNQPQHF
TRBD1 | TRBJ2-1 | TRBV5-4 | CASRRDSYNEQFF
NA | TRBJ2-7 | TRBV11-2 | CASSFRSYEQYF
TRBD1 | TRBJ2-1 | TRBV4-2 | CASSQQGQRSSYNEQFF
NA | TRBJ2-5 | TRBV7-3 | CASSLIRQETQYF
NA | TRBJ1-5 | TRBV6-1 | CASSEKKGFGNQPQHF